These T cell receptor beta chains were read from a single sample in a study of response to subunit inactivated influenza vaccine. MiXCR was run by TCRdb on the RT-PCR reads, yielding one entry per CDR3 protein. The sample includes approximately 490,000 distinct CDR3 sequences, approximately 6.9% of them seen just once. The sample consisted of PBMCs from blood, taken roughly 24 months after vaccination. These receptor sequences come from a man between 45 and 75 years old who received an inactivated influenza vaccine. The CDR3 runs from the conserved cysteine through the conserved F or W. D genes are given only for firm matches. The listing skips clone size in some rows; elsewhere it reads once, few, many or a size class.

CASSRPGQGRGTGELFF | TGTGCCAGCTCACGACCGGGACAGGGGCGAGGCACCGGGGAGCTGTTTTTT | . | TRBJ2-2 | TRBV18 | TRBD1
CACRERGSSEAFF | TGTGCCTGTCGGGAAAGGGGCTCTAGTGAAGCTTTCTTT | . | TRBJ1-1 | TRBV30 | .
CASSKTAYEQYF | TGTGCCAGCAGTAAGACAGCGTACGAGCAGTACTTC | . | TRBJ2-7 | TRBV6-2/TRBV6-3 | .
CASLAPPGTQYF | TGTGCCAGTCTAGCGCCTCCAGGGACCCAGTACTTC | few | TRBJ2-5 | TRBV28 | .
CVCSKTGTTEWNTEAFF | TGTGTCTGCAGTAAAACCGGGACAACTGAGTGGAACACTGAAGCTTTCTTT | . | TRBJ1-1 | TRBV12-3/TRBV12-4 | .
CASSLVAGGLRETQYF | TGTGCCAGCAGCTTAGTGGCGGGAGGGCTTCGGGAGACCCAGTACTTC | few | TRBJ2-5 | TRBV7-2 | TRBD2
CSASGTGTEKLFF | TGCAGTGCTTCCGGGACAGGGACTGAAAAACTGTTTTTT | few | TRBJ1-4 | TRBV20-1 | TRBD1
CASGMNQGRYGYTF | TGTGCCAGCGGGATGAACCAGGGACGCTATGGCTACACCTTC | many | TRBJ1-2 | TRBV2 | .
CASSLGSGAVEQYF | TGTGCCAGCAGCTTAGGTTCTGGAGCCGTCGAGCAGTACTTC | many | TRBJ2-7 | TRBV7-2 | .
CASSPGTGGLGYTF | TGTGCCAGCAGCCCCGGGACAGGGGGCTTGGGCTACACCTTC | . | TRBJ1-2 | TRBV6-2/TRBV6-3 | TRBD1
CASSRTGMVTEAFF | TGTGCCAGCAGTCGGACAGGGATGGTCACTGAAGCTTTCTTT | . | TRBJ1-1 | TRBV6-1 | TRBD1
CASSQLSQAAQYF | TGTGCCAGCAGCCAGCTGTCCCAGGCTGCGCAGTATTTT | few | TRBJ2-3 | TRBV3-1 | .
CASSHEVQETQYF | TGCGCCAGCAGCCATGAAGTCCAAGAGACCCAGTACTTC | few | TRBJ2-5 | TRBV4-1 | .
CSAGENTEAFF | TGCAGCGCGGGGGAGAACACTGAAGCTTTCTTT | many | TRBJ1-1 | TRBV29-1 | .
CSSRLSGRAWSQETQYF | TGCAGCAGTAGACTTAGCGGGAGGGCCTGGTCCCAAGAGACCCAGTACTTC | . | TRBJ2-5 | TRBV29-1 | TRBD2
CASSSGWGSSSNQPQHF | TGTGCCAGCAGCTCCGGGTGGGGCTCCTCAAGCAATCAGCCCCAGCATTTT | many | TRBJ1-5 | TRBV12-3/TRBV12-4 | .
CASRLTGGELYEQYF | TGTGCCAGCAGATTAACAGGGGGCGAACTCTACGAGCAGTACTTC | . | TRBJ2-7 | TRBV27 | TRBD1
CASSFMRENYEQYF | TGTGCCAGCAGCTTTATGCGGGAGAACTACGAGCAGTACTTC | many | TRBJ2-7 | TRBV7-8 | TRBD2
CASSQVGQGVSEQYF | TGCGCCAGCAGCCAAGTTGGACAGGGGGTATCCGAGCAGTACTTC | few | TRBJ2-7 | TRBV4-3 | TRBD1
CSARPSGTRNTDTQYF | TGCAGTGCTAGACCCTCCGGGACTAGAAACACAGATACGCAGTATTTT | . | TRBJ2-3 | TRBV20-1 | TRBD2
CAWSLGHDYEQYF | TGTGCCTGGAGCCTGGGACACGACTACGAGCAGTACTTC | many | TRBJ2-7 | TRBV30 | .
CASSFLAAEEQFF | TGTGCCAGCAGTTTCCTAGCAGCGGAAGAGCAGTTCTTC | few | TRBJ2-1 | TRBV27 | .
CASSRNPGGPGELFF | TGTGCCAGCAGCCGTAACCCAGGGGGCCCCGGGGAGCTGTTTTTT | . | TRBJ2-2 | TRBV12-3/TRBV12-4 | TRBD1
CASSDRVPPYGYTF | TGTGCCAGCAGCGACAGGGTTCCACCCTATGGCTACACCTTC | . | TRBJ1-2 | TRBV6-1 | TRBD1
CASRLGAGVPNEQFF | TGTGCCAGCCGTTTAGGGGCGGGGGTGCCGAATGAGCAGTTCTTC | . | TRBJ2-1 | TRBV12-3/TRBV12-4 | TRBD2
CATSDLQGGRETQYF | TGTGCCACCAGTGATTTGCAAGGTGGGAGAGAGACCCAGTACTTC | few | TRBJ2-5 | TRBV24-1 | .
CSARDRGETQYF | TGCAGTGCTAGAGATCGCGGGGAGACCCAGTACTTC | few | TRBJ2-5 | TRBV20-1 | .
CASSTLPGREADEQFF | TGTGCCAGCAGTACCCTACCGGGGAGGGAGGCCGATGAGCAGTTCTTC | . | TRBJ2-1 | TRBV28 | TRBD2
CASSLETAGEQYF | TGTGCCAGCAGCTTAGAGACAGCTGGTGAGCAGTACTTC | few | TRBJ2-7 | TRBV7-9 | .
CASSRGQNTDTQYF | TGTGCCAGCAGCCGCGGTCAGAACACAGATACGCAGTATTTT | few | TRBJ2-3 | TRBV5-6 | .
CASSPGYRTDTQYF | TGTGCCAGCTCTCCAGGGTATCGCACAGATACGCAGTATTTT | many | TRBJ2-3 | TRBV18 | .
CASSLSVITALSYNEQFF | TGTGCCAGCAGTTTATCGGTTATTACTGCTCTCTCCTACAATGAGCAGTTCTTC | few | TRBJ2-1 | TRBV27 | .
CASSRTVTGEQFF | TGTGCCAGCAGTCGGACGGTTACAGGTGAGCAGTTCTTC | . | TRBJ2-1 | TRBV28 | .
CSVQGASYEQYF | TGCAGCGTGCAGGGGGCCTCCTACGAGCAGTACTTC | . | TRBJ2-7 | TRBV29-1 | TRBD1
CSASKAGSPLHF | TGCAGTGCTAGCAAGGCTGGTTCACCCCTCCACTTT | few | TRBJ1-6 | TRBV20-1 | .
CASSAGGGRSDTQYF | TGTGCCAGCAGCGCAGGGGGGGGCCGATCAGATACGCAGTATTTT | . | TRBJ2-3 | TRBV3-1 | .